This note documents a single T cell receptor (beta chain) sequence. Its cognate antigen is unknown. The data derive from a study of T cell responses to AZD1222 COVID-19 vaccine. Using immunoSEQ multiplex PCR, the repertoire was profiled, and TCRdb retains in-frame clones only, with some absent. The sample lists 150,000 to 180,000 clones, roughly nine tenths occurring once. Study-level results: Just a handful of AZD1222 recipients tested seropositive at baseline. It should be noted that donors were predominantly white British and more often female, and clonal diversity was possibly underestimated. CD4 TCRs linked to vaccination spanned spike, dominating at 160-218 and 743-854.

The TCR comes from an adult in good health. The material sequenced was peripheral blood, taken on day 0 of AZD1222 vaccination.

CDR3 bases: TGTGCCAGCAGCCAAGATGACGGACAGGGGGCGGGTGGCTACACCTTC. Translated, it gives CASSQDDGQGAGGYTF. The chain couples TRBV3-1 (or the pseudogene TRBV3-2) to TRBJ1-2; 11 bases are a match to TRBD1. Germline trimming cut 0 bases from V and 7 bases from J; bases unmatched to any gene: 7. The CDR3 loop spans 16 amino acids. Per germline, CDR1 LGHDT and CDR2 YNNKEL (reference sequence).